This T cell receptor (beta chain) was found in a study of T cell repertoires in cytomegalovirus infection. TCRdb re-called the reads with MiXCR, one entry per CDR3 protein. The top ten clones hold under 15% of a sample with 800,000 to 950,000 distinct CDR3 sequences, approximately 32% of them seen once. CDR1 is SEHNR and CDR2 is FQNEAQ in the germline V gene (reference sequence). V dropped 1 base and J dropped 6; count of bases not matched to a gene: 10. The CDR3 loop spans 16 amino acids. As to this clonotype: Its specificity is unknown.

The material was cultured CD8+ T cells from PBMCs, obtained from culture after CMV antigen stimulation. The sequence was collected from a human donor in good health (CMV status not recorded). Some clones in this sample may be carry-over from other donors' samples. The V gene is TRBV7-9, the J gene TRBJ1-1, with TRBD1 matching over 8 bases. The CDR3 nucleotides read TGTGCCAGCAGCTTAGTGGGAAAATGGGACAGGCCTGAAGCTTTCTTT. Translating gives CASSLVGKWDRPEAFF.